The 27 T cell receptor beta chains in this list originate from one sample, sequenced in a study of PD-L1 blockade in urothelial cancer. Regarding time point: peripheral blood 6 weeks after treatment start. Here immunoSEQ multiplex PCR was the method, and the copy in TCRdb shows in-frame clones only, minus some. The sample contains some 120,000 clones, more than 70% of which appear only once. This specimen was PBMCs, taken around atezolizumab (anti-PD-L1) treatment. All receptors derive from a man aged 50 or older with urothelial cancer.

The J gene is TRBJ2-5, the V gene TRBV5-1; 10 bases match TRBD2. V lost 0 bases to trimming and J lost 2 bases; unmatched junction nucleotides: 4. CDR1 and CDR2 (germline): SGHRS, YFSETQ. The CDR3 has 16 residues. CDR3: CASSLVAGGIQETQYF. The CDR3 region has the DNA TGCGCCAGCAGCTTGGTAGCGGGAGGCATACAAGAGACCCAGTACTTC.

The chain combines TRBV9 with TRBJ2-3; TRBD2 might be the D (5 bases). The V gene lost 0 bases and the J gene lost 0 bases, with 11 bases spanning the gap. From germline, CDR1 is SGDLS and CDR2 YYNGEE. The CDR3 totals 16 residues. CDR3 region: CASSVGAGLSTDTQYF. The CDR3 nucleotides read TGTGCCAGCAGCGTAGGGGCGGGCCTTAGCACAGATACGCAGTATTTT.

This chain joins TRBV7-2 and TRBJ2-2; TRBD2 agrees at 14 bases. This CDR3 spans 17 amino acids. The germline CDR1 and CDR2 sequences are SGHTA and FQGNSA. J was trimmed by 5 bases and V by 5 bases; bases with no gene match: 7. DNA for the CDR3: TGTGCCAGCAGCCCAAGGGGACTAGCGGGAGTTACCGGGGAGCTGTTTTTT. Translation gives CASSPRGLAGVTGELFF.

The V gene is TRBV5-1, the J gene TRBJ2-7; 7 bases match TRBD1. Germline V gives CDR1 SGHRS, CDR2 YFSETQ. The trim removed 4 bases at V and 1 base at J, leaving 8 bases unmatched. This CDR3 is built from 15 residues. The CDR3 here is CASSRSQGVSYEQYF. CDR3 nucleotides: TGCGCCAGCAGCCGGTCGCAGGGGGTTTCCTACGAGCAGTACTTC.

This clone has only one observation. The V gene is TRBV10-2, the J gene TRBJ2-5; TRBD2 might be the D (5 bases). The germline CDR1 and CDR2 sequences are WSHSY and SAAADI. The CDR3 sequence is 13 residues long. Trimming left V 2 bases short and J 4 bases short, with 8 bases between. The CDR3 spells CASSEIGVETQYF. CDR3 coding DNA: TGCGCCAGCAGTGAGATCGGGGTAGAGACCCAGTACTTC.

This chain uses TRBV19 with TRBJ1-2; the match to TRBD1 covers 10 bases. The germline CDR1 and CDR2 sequences are LNHDA and SQIVND (reference sequence). Losses at the gene ends were 8 bases for V and 8 bases for J; bases not matched to a gene: 14. This CDR3 is built from 15 residues. Here the CDR3 DNA reads TGTGCCAGTGGTCAAATTCGGACAGGGGGTAGCGGCTACACCTTC. Protein: CASGQIRTGGSGYTF.

This chain uses TRBV7-3 with TRBJ1-5, with D unclear. Germline-derived CDR1 and CDR2 are SGHTA and FQGTGA. The CDR3 is made up of 13 amino acids. V lost 3 bases and J 8 bases, leaving 11 bases between the germline ends. CDR3 DNA: TGTGCCAGCAGCTTTGGGAGGTCTAAGCCCCAGCATTTT. It codes for CASSFGRSKPQHF.

In this sample, this clone turned up a few times. V and J are TRBV30 and TRBJ1-2; the D is unclear. The CDR3 length is 13 residues. Trimming removed 2 bases from V and 3 bases from J, with 10 bases in between. Germline V gives CDR1 GTSNPN, CDR2 SVGIG (reference sequence). CDR3 residues: CAWSRGRDYGYTF. The DNA of the CDR3 is TGTGCCTGGAGTCGGGGTAGGGACTATGGCTACACCTTC.

The V gene is TRBV11-3, the J gene TRBJ1-1, with TRBD1 as a possible D gene (5 bases). The CDR3 is 17 residues long. CDR1 and CDR2 (germline): SGHNT, YENEEA. The germline V and J ends were trimmed by 5 bases and 7 bases, with 26 bases remaining between them. CDR3 protein: CASSETGLRVWLYEAFF. Here the CDR3 DNA reads TGTGCCAGCAGCGAAACAGGTCTTAGGGTCTGGCTTTATGAAGCTTTCTTT.

This clone was observed a single time. V and J are TRBV30 and TRBJ2-2; D remains ambiguous. The CDR3 spans 11 residues. V lost 3 bases, J lost 5 bases, and 4 bases lay in between. Germline-derived CDR1 and CDR2 are GTSNPN and SVGIG (reference sequence). CDR3 sequence reads: CAWRRTGELFF. CDR3 DNA: TGTGCCTGGAGGAGGACCGGGGAGCTGTTTTTT. The full variable domain, completed using reference TRBV30 and TRBJ2-2, is SQTIHQWPATLVQPVGSPLSLECTVEGTSNPNLYWYRQAAGRGLQLLFYSVGIGQISSEVPQNLSASRPQDRQFILSSKKLLLSDSGFYLCAWRRTGELFFGEGSRLTVL.

The chain recombines TRBV11-2 with TRBJ2-7, with a tentative D call TRBD1 (5 bases). This CDR3 spans 15 amino acids. V was trimmed by 5 bases and J by 4 bases, leaving 18 bases between them. CDR1 is SGHAT, CDR2 FQNNGV, per germline. The CDR3 region is CASSPGLSAPYEQYF. DNA of the CDR3: TGTGCCAGCAGCCCAGGGTTATCCGCCCCTTACGAGCAGTACTTC.

The chain carries TRBV21-1 and TRBJ2-1; TRBD1 reflects the table's D call only, with no check against the DNA. TRBV21-1 constitutes a pseudogene. This CDR3 is 15 amino acids long. CDR3 bases: TGTGCCAGCAGCTCCCCCTCCAGGGAAGACAATGAGCAGTTCTTC. This encodes CASSSPSREDNEQFF.

This chain joins TRBV2 and TRBJ2-4; the match to TRBD2 covers 12 bases. CDR3 size: 14 residues. Germline lookup yields CDR1 SNHLY and CDR2 FYNNEI. J gave up 10 bases and V 4 bases, and 5 bases lay outside the gene matches. CDR3 bases: TGTGCCAGCAGTGTAGCACTAGCGGGAGGTATTCAGTACTTC. Protein product: CASSVALAGGIQYF.

This clone was observed once. The chain carries TRBV11-3 and TRBJ2-2; a weak D match, TRBD2 (6 bases). Germline CDR1 SGHNT, CDR2 YENEEA. Trimming removed 5 bases at V and 2 bases at J, with 12 bases between. There are 15 residues in the CDR3. CDR3 protein: CASSPGLANTGELFF. The CDR3 DNA is TGTGCCAGCAGCCCGGGACTGGCAAACACCGGGGAGCTGTTTTTT.

The CDR3 coding sequence is TGCGCCAGCAGCGTGGGCGGAGGATATGGCTACACCTTC. It specifies CASSVGGGYGYTF. The V call is TRBV5-1, the J call TRBJ1-2; no clear D. Trimming stripped 4 bases from V and 5 bases from J, with 12 bases between. Germline CDR1 is SGHRS and CDR2 is YFSETQ. The CDR3 runs to 13 residues.

The chain has TRBV2 and TRBJ2-5, with 13 bases lining up with TRBD2. V was pared by 1 base and J by 5 bases, with 4 bases of the junction left unmatched. The CDR3 covers 16 residues. Germline CDR1 is SNHLY and CDR2 is FYNNEI. The CDR3 sequence is CASSEGTSGSRETQYF. In DNA form, the CDR3 reads TGTGCCAGCAGTGAAGGGACTAGCGGGAGTCGGGAGACCCAGTACTTC.

The V and J genes are TRBV11-2 and TRBJ1-2; 9 bases line up with TRBD1. CDR3 length: 13 amino acids. With V trimmed by 5 bases and J by 7 bases, 5 bases remained unmatched. In germline, CDR1 is SGHAT, CDR2 FQNNGV. Written as DNA, the CDR3 is TGTGCCAGCAGCAGAGACAGGGGGGCTGGCTACACCTTC. It codes for CASSRDRGAGYTF.

The V call is TRBV6-5, the J call TRBJ1-5; 9 nucleotides match TRBD1. Germline CDR1 is MNHEY and CDR2 is SVGAGI. The CDR3 has 15 amino acids. With V trimmed by 2 bases and J by 7 bases, 6 bases remained unmatched. CDR3 DNA sequence: TGTGCCAGCAGTTACGGACAGGGGACCTTCCAGCCCCAGCATTTT. Translating gives CASSYGQGTFQPQHF.

The genes are TRBV25-1 and TRBJ1-5; D remains unclear. The CDR3 covers 16 residues. The germline V gene has CDR1 MGHDK and CDR2 SYGVNS. The ends were cut back, 6 bases at V and 3 bases at J, with 18 bases in the middle. For the CDR3, the DNA is TGTGCCAGCAGCTCAGGTTCAACCGCCTTCAATCAGCCCCAGCATTTT. This translates into CASSSGSTAFNQPQHF.

The sample holds a few counts of this clone. This chain joins TRBV28 and TRBJ1-1, with 11 bases lining up with TRBD1. This CDR3 contains 15 residues. The germline gives CDR1 MDHEN, CDR2 SYDVKM. CDR3 region: CAAGQGVGRNTEAFF. The CDR3 bases are TGTGCAGCGGGACAGGGGGTGGGTAGGAACACTGAAGCTTTCTTT. The full variable domain, rest sourced from reference TRBV28 and TRBJ1-1, is DVKVTQSSRYLVKRTGEKVFLECVQDMDHENMFWYRQDPGLGLRLIYFSYDVKMKEKGDIPEGYSVSREKKERFSLILESASTNQTSMYLCAAGQGVGRNTEAFFGQGTRLTVV.

V usage is TRBV7-9 and J usage is TRBJ2-1, with TRBD2 identical over 13 bases. The junction had 12 bases not matched to a gene; V was cut back by 6 bases and J by 10 bases. Germline V CDR1 and CDR2: SEHNR, FQNEAQ (reference sequence). This CDR3 has 16 amino acids. CDR3 protein: CASRLITSGRAFEQFF. In nucleotides, the CDR3 is TGTGCCAGCAGACTCATCACTAGCGGGAGGGCCTTCGAGCAGTTCTTC. Looking up the rest from reference TRBV7-9 and TRBJ2-1 gives the full variable domain: DTGVSQNPRHKITKRGQNVTFRCDPISEHNRLYWYRQTLGQGPEFLTYFQNEAQLEKSRLLSDRFSAERPKGSFSTLEIQRTEQGDSAMYLCASRLITSGRAFEQFFGPGTRLTVL.

The gene calls are TRBV27 and TRBJ2-7; D possibly corresponds to TRBD2 (6 bases). V dropped 9 bases and J dropped 4 bases, with 16 bases sitting between them. Germline V gives CDR1 MNHEY, CDR2 SMNVEV (reference sequence). The CDR3 has 13 residues. CDR3 bases: TGTGCCAGTAGAAAGAGCGGGCCATACGAGCAGTACTTC. This translates into CASRKSGPYEQYF.

The rearrangement uses TRBV25-1 and TRBJ1-2; unclear D gene. Germline CDR1 MGHDK, CDR2 SYGVNS. Trimming shortened V by 0 bases and J by 3 bases, and 8 bases separated the two germline ends. The CDR3 covers 14 residues. The CDR3 sequence: CASSEYPGDYGYTF. The DNA for the CDR3 is TGTGCCAGCAGTGAATACCCAGGCGACTATGGCTACACCTTC.

V is TRBV15 and J is TRBJ2-2, with TRBD2 as a possible D gene (6 bases). Germline V gene data show CDR1 as LNHNV and CDR2 as YYDKDF (reference sequence). This CDR3 spans 15 amino acids. The ends were cut back, 2 bases at V and 3 bases at J, with 10 bases in the middle. CDR3 protein: CATSRMGEDTGELFF. The CDR3 nucleotides are TGTGCCACCAGCAGAATGGGGGAGGACACCGGGGAGCTGTTTTTT.

This chain connects TRBV15 to TRBJ2-1; 9 bases align to TRBD2. Looked up from germline, CDR1 is LNHNV and CDR2 is YYDKDF (reference sequence). This CDR3 region has 19 residues. The J segment lost 6 bases and the V segment lost 3 bases, leaving 18 bases of the junction unmatched. The CDR3 sequence is CATSSPSGLAGKGGNEQFF. The CDR3 region has the DNA TGTGCCACCAGCAGCCCCTCGGGGCTAGCGGGAAAGGGGGGCAATGAGCAGTTCTTC.

This clone showed up just once. The chain combines TRBV18 with TRBJ2-2, with 13 bases identical to TRBD2. The CDR3 is 16 amino acids. The germline gives CDR1 KGHSH, CDR2 LQKENI. Losses at the gene ends were 6 bases for V and 4 bases for J; bases not matched to a gene: 5. In nucleotides, the CDR3 is TGTGCCAGCTCCCCGCGGACTAGCGGGAGCACCGGGGAGCTGTTTTTT. Its translation is CASSPRTSGSTGELFF.

V is TRBV25-1 and J is TRBJ2-7; 8 bases match TRBD1. The V gene end was trimmed by 8 bases and the J gene end by 2 bases; junction bases not matched to a gene: 5. The CDR3 covers 13 residues. The germline gives CDR1 MGHDK, CDR2 SYGVNS. The CDR3 reads CASSPGQAYEQYF. CDR3 DNA: TGTGCCAGCTCCCCGGGACAGGCCTACGAGCAGTACTTC.